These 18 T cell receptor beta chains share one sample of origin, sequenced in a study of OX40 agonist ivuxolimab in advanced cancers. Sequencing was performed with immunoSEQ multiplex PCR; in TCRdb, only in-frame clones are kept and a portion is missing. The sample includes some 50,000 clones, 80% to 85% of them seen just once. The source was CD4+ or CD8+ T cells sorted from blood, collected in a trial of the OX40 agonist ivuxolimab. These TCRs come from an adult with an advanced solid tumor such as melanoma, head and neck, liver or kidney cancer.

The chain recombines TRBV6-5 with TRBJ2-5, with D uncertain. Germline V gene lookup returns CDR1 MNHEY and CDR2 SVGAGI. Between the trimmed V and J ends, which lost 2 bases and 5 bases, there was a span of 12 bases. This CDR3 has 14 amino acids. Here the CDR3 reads CASSYVRRGETQYF. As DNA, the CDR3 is TGTGCCAGCAGTTACGTACGTCGTGGGGAGACCCAGTACTTC.

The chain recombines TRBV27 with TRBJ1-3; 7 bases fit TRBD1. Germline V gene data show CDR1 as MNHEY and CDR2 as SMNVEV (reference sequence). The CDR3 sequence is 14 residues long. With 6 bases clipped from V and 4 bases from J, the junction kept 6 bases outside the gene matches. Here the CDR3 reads CASSTTGIGNTIYF. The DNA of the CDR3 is TGTGCCAGCAGCACGACAGGGATCGGAAACACCATATATTTT.

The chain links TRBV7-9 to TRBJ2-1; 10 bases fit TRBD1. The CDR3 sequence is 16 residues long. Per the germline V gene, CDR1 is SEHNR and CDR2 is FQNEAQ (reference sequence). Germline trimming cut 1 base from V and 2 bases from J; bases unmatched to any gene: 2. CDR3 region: CASSLVGTGAYNEQFF. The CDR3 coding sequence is TGTGCCAGCAGCTTAGTGGGGACAGGGGCCTACAATGAGCAGTTCTTC.

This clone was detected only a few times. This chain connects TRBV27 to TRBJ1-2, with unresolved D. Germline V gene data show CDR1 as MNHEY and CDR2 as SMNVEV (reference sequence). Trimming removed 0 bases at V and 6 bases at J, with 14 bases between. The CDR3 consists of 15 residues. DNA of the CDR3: TGTGCCAGCAGTTTATCGGGGTCGGATGGAGATGGCTACACCTTC. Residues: CASSLSGSDGDGYTF.

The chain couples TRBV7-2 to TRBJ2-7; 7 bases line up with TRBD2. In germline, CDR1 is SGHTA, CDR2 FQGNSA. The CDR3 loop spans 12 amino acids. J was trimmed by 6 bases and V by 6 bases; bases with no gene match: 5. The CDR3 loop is CASSLGGTEQYV. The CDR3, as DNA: TGTGCCAGCAGTCTCGGGGGGACCGAGCAGTACGTC.

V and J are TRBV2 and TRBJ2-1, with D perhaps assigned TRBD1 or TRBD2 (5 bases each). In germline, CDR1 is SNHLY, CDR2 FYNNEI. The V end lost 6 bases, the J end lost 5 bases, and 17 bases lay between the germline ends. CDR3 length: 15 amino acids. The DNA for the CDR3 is TGTGCCAGCAGAGGGACCGGTGGAACCGACAATGAGCAGTTCTTC. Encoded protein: CASRGTGGTDNEQFF.

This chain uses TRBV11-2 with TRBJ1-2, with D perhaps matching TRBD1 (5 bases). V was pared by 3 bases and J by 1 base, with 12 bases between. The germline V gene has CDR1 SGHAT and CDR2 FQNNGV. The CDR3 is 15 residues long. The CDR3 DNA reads TGTGCCAGCAGCTTGGGGGTCAGGGATAACTATGGCTACACCTTC. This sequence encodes CASSLGVRDNYGYTF.

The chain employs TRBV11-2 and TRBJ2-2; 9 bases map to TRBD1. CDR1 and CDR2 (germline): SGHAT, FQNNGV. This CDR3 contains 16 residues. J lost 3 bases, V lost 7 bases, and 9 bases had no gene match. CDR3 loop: CASKPPGQGYTGELFF. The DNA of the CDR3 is TGTGCCAGCAAGCCCCCGGGACAGGGATACACCGGGGAGCTGTTTTTT.

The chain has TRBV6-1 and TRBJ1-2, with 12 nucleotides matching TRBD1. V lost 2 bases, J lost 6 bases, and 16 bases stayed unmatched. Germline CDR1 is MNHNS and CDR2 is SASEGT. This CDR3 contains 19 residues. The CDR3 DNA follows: TGTGCCAGCAGTGAAACCCCCACGGGACAGGGGGCGATGGGAAATGGCTACACCTTC. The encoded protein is CASSETPTGQGAMGNGYTF.

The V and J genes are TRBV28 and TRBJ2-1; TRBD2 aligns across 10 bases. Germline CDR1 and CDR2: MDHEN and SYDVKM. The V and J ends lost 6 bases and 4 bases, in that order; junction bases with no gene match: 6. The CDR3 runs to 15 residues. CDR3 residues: CASSLGLAEYNEQFF. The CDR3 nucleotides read TGTGCCAGCAGCCTCGGACTAGCGGAATACAATGAGCAGTTCTTC. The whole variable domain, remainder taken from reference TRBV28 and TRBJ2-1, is DVKVTQSSRYLVKRTGEKVFLECVQDMDHENMFWYRQDPGLGLRLIYFSYDVKMKEKGDIPEGYSVSREKKERFSLILESASTNQTSMYLCASSLGLAEYNEQFFGPGTRLTVL.

The CDR3 DNA reads TGTGCCATCAGTGAGAAGGGGTCAAGGGTATCATACGAGCAGTACGTC. Protein: CAISEKGSRVSYEQYV. This chain joins TRBV10-3 and TRBJ2-7, with D maybe TRBD1 (5 bases). Germline V gene data show CDR1 as ENHRY and CDR2 as SYGVKD. V was cut by 2 bases and J by 4 bases, with 18 bases left in between. The CDR3 runs 16 residues.

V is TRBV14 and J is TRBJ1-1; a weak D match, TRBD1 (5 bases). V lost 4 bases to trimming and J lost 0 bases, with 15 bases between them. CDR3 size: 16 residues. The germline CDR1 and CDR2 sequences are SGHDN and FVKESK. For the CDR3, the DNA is TGTGCCAGCAGCCCTGGCCTGGACAACATGAACACTGAAGCTTTCTTT. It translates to CASSPGLDNMNTEAFF.

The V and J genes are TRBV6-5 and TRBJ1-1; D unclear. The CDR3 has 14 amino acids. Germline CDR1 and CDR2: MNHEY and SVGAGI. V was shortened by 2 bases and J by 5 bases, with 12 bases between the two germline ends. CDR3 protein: CASSYELRGTEAFF. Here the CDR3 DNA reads TGTGCCAGCAGTTACGAACTCCGAGGGACTGAAGCTTTCTTT.

CDR3 sequence (DNA): TGTGCCAGCAGCTTAGCGGCTAGCGGGGGCCAGTACAATGAGCAGTTCTTC. This translates into CASSLAASGGQYNEQFF. This chain links TRBV11-2 with TRBJ2-1; 10 nucleotides match TRBD2. Looked up from germline, CDR1 is SGHAT and CDR2 is FQNNGV. The CDR3 extends over 17 amino acids. V dropped 1 base and J dropped 4; count of bases not matched to a gene: 7.

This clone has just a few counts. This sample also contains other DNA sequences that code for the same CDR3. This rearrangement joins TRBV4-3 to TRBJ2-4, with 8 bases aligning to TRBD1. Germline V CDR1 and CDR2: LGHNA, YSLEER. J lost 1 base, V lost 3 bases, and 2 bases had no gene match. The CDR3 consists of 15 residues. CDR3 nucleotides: TGCGCCAGCAGCCAGACAGGGGATGCCAAAAACATTCAGTACTTC. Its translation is CASSQTGDAKNIQYF.

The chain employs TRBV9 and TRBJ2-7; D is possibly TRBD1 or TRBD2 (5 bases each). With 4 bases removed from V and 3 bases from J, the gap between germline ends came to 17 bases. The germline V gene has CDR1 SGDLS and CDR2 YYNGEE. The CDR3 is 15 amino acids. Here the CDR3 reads CASSYGPRGDYEQYF. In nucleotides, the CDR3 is TGTGCCAGCAGCTATGGACCTAGAGGGGACTACGAGCAGTACTTC.

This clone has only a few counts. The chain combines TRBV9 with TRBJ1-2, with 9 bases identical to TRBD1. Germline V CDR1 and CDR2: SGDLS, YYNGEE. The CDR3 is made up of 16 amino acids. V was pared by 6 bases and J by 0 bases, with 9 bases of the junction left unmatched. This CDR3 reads CASKGTGYTTNYGYTF. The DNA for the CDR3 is TGTGCCAGCAAGGGGACAGGGTACACCACTAACTATGGCTACACCTTC. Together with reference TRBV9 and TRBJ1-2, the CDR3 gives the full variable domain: DSGVTQTPKHLITATGQRVTLRCSPRSGDLSVYWYQQSLDQGLQFLIQYYNGEERAKGNILERFSAQQFPDLHSELNLSSLELGDSALYFCASKGTGYTTNYGYTFGSGTRLTVV.

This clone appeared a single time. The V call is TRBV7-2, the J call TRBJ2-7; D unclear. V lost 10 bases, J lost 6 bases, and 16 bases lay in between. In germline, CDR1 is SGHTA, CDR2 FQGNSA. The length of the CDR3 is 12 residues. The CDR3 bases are TGTGCCACCACAAAGGCTCCCTTCGAGCAGTACTTC. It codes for CATTKAPFEQYF. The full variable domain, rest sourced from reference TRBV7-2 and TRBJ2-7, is GAGVSQSPSNKVTEKGKDVELRCDPISGHTALYWYRQSLGQGLEFLIYFQGNSAPDKSGLPSDRFSAERTGGSVSTLTIQRTQQEDSAVYLCATTKAPFEQYFGPGTRLTVT.